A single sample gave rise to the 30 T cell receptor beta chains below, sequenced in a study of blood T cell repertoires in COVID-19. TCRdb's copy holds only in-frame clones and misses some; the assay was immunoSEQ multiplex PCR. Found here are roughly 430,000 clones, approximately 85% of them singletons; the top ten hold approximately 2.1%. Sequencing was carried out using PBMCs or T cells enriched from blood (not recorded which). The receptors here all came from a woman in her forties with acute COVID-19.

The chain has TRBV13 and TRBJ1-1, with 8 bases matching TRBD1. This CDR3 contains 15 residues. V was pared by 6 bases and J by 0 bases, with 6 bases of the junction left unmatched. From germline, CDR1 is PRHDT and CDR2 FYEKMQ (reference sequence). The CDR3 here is CASRGQGAMNTEAFF. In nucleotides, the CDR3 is TGTGCCAGCAGAGGGCAGGGGGCAATGAACACTGAAGCTTTCTTT.

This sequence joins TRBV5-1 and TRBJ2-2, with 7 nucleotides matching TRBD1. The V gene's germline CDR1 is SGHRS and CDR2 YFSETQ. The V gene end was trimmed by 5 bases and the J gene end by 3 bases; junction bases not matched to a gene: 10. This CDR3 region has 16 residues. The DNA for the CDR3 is TGCGCCAGCAGTCCCGGGACAGCGGTTGACACCGGGGAGCTGTTTTTT. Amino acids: CASSPGTAVDTGELFF.

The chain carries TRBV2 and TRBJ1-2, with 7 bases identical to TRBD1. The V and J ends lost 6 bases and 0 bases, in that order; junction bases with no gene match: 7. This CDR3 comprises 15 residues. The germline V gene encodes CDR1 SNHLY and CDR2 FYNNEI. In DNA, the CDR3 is TGTGCCAGCAGAGAGGGACAGAACCCTAACTATGGCTACACCTTC. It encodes CASREGQNPNYGYTF.

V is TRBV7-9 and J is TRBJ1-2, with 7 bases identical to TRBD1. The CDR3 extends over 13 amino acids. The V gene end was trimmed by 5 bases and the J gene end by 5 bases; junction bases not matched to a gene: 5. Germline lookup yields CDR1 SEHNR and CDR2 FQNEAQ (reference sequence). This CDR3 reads CASSEGTVYGYTF. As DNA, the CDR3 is TGTGCCAGCAGCGAAGGGACAGTTTATGGCTACACCTTC.

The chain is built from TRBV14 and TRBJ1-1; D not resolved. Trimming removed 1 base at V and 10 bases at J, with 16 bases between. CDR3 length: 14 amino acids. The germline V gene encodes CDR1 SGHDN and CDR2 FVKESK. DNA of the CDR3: TGTGCCAGCAGCCAAGTTTATGCCCCGCACGGAGCTTTCTTT. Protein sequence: CASSQVYAPHGAFF. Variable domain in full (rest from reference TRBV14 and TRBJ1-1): EAGVTQFPSHSVIEKGQTVTLRCDPISGHDNLYWYRRVMGKEIKFLLHFVKESKQDESGMPNNRFLAERTGGTYSTLKVQPAELEDSGVYFCASSQVYAPHGAFFGQGTRLTVV.

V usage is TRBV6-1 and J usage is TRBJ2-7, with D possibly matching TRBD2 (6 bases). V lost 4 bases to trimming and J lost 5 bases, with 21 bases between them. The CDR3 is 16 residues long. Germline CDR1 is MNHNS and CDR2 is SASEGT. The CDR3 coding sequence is TGTGCCAGCAGTGGGCGGACTAATATCCTGATCGACGAGCAGTACTTC. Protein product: CASSGRTNILIDEQYF.

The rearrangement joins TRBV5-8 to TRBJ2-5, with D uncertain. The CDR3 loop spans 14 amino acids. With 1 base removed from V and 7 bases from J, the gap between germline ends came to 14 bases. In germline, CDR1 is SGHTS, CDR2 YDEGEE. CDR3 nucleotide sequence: TGTGCCAGCAGCTTGAGATCCGATTGGGCGACCCAGTACTTC. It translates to CASSLRSDWATQYF.

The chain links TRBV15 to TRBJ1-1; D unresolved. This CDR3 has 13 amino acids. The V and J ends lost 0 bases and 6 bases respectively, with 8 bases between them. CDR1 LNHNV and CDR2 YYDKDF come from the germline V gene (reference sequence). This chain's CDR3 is CATSREIQAEAFF. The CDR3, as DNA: TGTGCCACCAGCAGAGAAATACAAGCTGAAGCTTTCTTT.

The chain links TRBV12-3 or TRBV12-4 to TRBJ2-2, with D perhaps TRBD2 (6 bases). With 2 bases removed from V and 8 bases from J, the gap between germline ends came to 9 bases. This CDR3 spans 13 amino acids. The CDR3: CASSLSGLGELFF. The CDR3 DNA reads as TGTGCCAGCAGTTTATCTGGACTAGGGGAGCTGTTTTTT.

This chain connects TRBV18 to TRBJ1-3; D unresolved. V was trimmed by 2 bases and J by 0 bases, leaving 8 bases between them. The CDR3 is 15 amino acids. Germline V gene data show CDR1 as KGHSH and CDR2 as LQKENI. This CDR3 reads CASSPASFSGNTIYF. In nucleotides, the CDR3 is TGTGCCAGCTCACCAGCAAGCTTCTCTGGAAACACCATATATTTT.

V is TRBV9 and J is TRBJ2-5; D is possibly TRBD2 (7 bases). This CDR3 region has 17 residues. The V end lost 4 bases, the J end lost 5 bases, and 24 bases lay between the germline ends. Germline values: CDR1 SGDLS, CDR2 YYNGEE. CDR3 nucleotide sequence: TGTGCCAGCAGCTCCCCGAAGGGGGGGCCCCATTACGAGACCCAGTACTTC. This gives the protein CASSSPKGGPHYETQYF.

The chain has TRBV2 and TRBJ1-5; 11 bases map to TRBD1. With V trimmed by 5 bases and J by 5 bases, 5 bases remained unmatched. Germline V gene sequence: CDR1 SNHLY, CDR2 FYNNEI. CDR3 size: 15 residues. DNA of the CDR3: TGTGCCAGCAGTTTTGGACAGGGGGCTTATCAGCCCCAGCATTTT. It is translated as CASSFGQGAYQPQHF. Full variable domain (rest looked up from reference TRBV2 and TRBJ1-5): EPEVTQTPSHQVTQMGQEVILRCVPISNHLYFYWYRQILGQKVEFLVSFYNNEISEKSEIFDDQFSVERPDGSNFTLKIRSTKLEDSAMYFCASSFGQGAYQPQHFGDGTRLSIL.

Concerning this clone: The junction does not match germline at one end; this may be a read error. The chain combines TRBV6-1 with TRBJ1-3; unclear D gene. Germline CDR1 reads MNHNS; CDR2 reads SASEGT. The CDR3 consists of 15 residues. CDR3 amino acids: CASREGMGFGNTIYF. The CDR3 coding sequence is TGTGCCAGCAGGGAAGGTATGGGCTTCGGAAACACCATATATTTT.

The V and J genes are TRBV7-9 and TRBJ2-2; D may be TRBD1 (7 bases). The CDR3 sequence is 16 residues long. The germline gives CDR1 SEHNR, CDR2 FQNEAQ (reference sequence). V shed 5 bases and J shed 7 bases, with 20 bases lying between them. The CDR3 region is CASSTPRGEVRGELFF. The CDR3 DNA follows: TGTGCCAGCAGCACTCCCAGGGGGGAAGTCCGCGGGGAGCTGTTTTTT. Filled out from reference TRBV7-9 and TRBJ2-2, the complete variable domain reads DTGVSQNPRHKITKRGQNVTFRCDPISEHNRLYWYRQTLGQGPEFLTYFQNEAQLEKSRLLSDRFSAERPKGSFSTLEIQRTEQGDSAMYLCASSTPRGEVRGELFFGEGSRLTVL.

The CDR3 is CASSSPVGGSYEQYF. Here the CDR3 DNA reads TGTGCCAGCAGTTCGCCGGTAGGGGGCAGCTACGAGCAGTACTTC. The chain carries TRBV6-5 and TRBJ2-7; 7 nucleotides match TRBD1. The J segment lost 3 bases and the V segment lost 4 bases, leaving 9 bases of the junction unmatched. In germline, CDR1 is MNHEY, CDR2 SVGAGI. This CDR3 comprises 15 residues.

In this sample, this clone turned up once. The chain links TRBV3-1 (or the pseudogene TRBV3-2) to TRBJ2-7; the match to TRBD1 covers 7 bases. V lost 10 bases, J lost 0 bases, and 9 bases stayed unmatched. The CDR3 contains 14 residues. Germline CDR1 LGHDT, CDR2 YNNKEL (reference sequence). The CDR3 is CATTAGGSSYEQYF. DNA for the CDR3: TGTGCCACCACCGCAGGGGGAAGCTCCTACGAGCAGTACTTC.

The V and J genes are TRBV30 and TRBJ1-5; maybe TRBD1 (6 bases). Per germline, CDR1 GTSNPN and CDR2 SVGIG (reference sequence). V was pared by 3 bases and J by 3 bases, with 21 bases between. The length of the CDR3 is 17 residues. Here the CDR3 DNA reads TGTGCCTGGAGAAGGACAGTCCAAGGAGGTATCAATCAGCCCCAGCATTTT. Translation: CAWRRTVQGGINQPQHF.

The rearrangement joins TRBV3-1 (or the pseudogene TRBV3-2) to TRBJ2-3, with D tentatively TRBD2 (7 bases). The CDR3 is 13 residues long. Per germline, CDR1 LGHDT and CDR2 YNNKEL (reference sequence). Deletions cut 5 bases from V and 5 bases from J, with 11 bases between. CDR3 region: CASSGGAGDTQYF. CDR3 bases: TGTGCCAGCAGCGGGGGGGCCGGAGATACGCAGTATTTT.

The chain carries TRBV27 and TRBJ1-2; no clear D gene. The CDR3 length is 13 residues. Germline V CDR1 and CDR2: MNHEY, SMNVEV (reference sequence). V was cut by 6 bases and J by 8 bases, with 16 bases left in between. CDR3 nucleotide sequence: TGTGCCAGCAGCCTCGACGGGGTCTGGGGCTACACCTTC. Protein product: CASSLDGVWGYTF.

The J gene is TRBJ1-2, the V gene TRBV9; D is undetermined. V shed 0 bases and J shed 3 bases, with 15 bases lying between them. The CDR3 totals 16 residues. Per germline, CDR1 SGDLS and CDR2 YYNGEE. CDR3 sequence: CASSVGLSDYYYGYTF. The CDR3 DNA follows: TGTGCCAGCAGCGTAGGTCTTTCCGATTACTACTATGGCTACACCTTC.

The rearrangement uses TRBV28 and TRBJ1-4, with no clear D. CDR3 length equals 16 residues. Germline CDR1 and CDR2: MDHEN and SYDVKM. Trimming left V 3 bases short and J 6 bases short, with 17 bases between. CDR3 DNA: TGTGCCAGCAGTTTGGAAAAGAGGGCGTCGGATGAAAAACTGTTTTTT. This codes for CASSLEKRASDEKLFF.

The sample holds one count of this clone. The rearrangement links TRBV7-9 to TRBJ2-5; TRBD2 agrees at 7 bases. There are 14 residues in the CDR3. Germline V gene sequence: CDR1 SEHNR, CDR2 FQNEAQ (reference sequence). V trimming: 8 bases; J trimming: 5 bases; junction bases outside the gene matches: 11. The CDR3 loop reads CASGPASGRETQYF. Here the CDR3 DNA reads TGTGCCAGCGGCCCGGCTAGCGGCCGGGAGACCCAGTACTTC.

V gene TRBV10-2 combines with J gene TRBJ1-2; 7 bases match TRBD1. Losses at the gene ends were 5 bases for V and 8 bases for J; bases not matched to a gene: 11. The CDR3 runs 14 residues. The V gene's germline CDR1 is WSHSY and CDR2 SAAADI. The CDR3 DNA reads TGCGCCAGCAGTAAGGGGGCCCCGGTACAAGGCTACACCTTC. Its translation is CASSKGAPVQGYTF.

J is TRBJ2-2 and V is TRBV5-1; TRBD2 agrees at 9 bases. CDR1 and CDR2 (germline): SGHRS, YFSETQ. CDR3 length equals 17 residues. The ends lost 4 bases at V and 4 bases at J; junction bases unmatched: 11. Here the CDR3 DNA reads TGCGCCAGCAGCCTGCTAGCGGGGCCGACGGGCACCGGGGAGCTGTTTTTT. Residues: CASSLLAGPTGTGELFF.

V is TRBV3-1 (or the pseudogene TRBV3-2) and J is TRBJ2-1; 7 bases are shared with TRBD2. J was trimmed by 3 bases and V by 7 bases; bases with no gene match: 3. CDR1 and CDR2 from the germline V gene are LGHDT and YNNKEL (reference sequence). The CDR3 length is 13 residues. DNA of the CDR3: TGTGCCAGCAAGCGGACTAGCTACAATGAGCAGTTCTTC. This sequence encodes CASKRTSYNEQFF.

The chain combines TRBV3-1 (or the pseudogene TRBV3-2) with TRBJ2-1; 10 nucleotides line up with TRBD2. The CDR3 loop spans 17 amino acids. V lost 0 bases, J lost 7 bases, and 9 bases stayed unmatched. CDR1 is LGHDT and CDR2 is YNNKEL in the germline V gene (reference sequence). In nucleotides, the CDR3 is TGTGCCAGCAGCCAAGATAGCCGACTAGCGGGTCGGAATGAGCAGTTCTTC. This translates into CASSQDSRLAGRNEQFF.

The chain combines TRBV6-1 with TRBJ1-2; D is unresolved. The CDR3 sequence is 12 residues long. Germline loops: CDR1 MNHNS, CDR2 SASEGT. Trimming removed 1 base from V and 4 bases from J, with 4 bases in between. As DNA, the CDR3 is TGTGCCAGCAGTGAAGTAGTCTATGGCTACACCTTC. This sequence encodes CASSEVVYGYTF.

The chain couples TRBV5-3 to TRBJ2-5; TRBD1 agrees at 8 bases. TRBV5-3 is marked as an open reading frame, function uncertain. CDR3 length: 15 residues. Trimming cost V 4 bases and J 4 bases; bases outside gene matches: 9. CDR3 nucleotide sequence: TGTGCCAGAAGCCGGAGTGCAGGGGGCGGAGAGACCCAGTACTTC. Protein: CARSRSAGGGETQYF.

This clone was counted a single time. The CDR3 sequence: CATSDRTEVLWVPQHF. CDR3 DNA: TGTGCCACCAGTGATCGGACAGAGGTTTTATGGGTGCCCCAGCATTTT. This chain joins TRBV24-1 and TRBJ1-5, with D possibly matching TRBD1 (6 bases). The ends were cut back, 3 bases at V and 9 bases at J, with 20 bases in the middle. Germline loops: CDR1 KGHDR, CDR2 SFDVKD. The CDR3 runs 16 residues.

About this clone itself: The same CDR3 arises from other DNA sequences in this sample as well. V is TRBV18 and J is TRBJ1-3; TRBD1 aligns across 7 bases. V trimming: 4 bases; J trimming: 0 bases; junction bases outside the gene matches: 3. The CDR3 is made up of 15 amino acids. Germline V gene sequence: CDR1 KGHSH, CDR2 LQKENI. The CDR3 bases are TGTGCCAGCTCACAGGGACAGAGCTCTGGAAACACCATATATTTT. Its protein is CASSQGQSSGNTIYF.